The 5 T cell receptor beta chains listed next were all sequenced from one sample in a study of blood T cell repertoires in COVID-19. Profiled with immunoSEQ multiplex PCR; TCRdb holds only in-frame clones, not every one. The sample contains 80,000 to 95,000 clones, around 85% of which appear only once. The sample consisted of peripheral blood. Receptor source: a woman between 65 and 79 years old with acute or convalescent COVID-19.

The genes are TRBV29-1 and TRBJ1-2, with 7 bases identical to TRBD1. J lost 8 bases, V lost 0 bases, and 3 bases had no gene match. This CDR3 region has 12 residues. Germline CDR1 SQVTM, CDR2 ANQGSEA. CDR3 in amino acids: CSVEDRGLGYTF. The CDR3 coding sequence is TGCAGCGTTGAAGACAGGGGGTTGGGCTACACCTTC.

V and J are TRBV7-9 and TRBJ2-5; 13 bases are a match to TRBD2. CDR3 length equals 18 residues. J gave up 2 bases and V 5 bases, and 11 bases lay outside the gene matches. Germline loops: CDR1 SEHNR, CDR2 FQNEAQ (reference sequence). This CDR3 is CASSLGTSGDSKQETQYF. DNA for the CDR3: TGTGCCAGCAGCCTAGGGACTAGCGGGGACTCAAAGCAAGAGACCCAGTACTTC.

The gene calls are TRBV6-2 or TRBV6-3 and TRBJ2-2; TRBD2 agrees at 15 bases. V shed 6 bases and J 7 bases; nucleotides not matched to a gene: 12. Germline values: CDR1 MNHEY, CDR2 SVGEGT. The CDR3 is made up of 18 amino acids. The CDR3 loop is CASRPPPGLAGGIGELFF. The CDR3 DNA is TGTGCCAGCAGGCCTCCTCCCGGACTAGCGGGGGGGATCGGGGAGCTGTTTTTT.

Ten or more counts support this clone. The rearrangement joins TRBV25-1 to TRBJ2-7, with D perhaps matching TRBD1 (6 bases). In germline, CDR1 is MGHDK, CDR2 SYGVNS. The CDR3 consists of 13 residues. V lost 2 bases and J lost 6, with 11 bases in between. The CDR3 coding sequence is TGTGCCAGCAGTGAAATAGTAGGGGGCGAGCAGTACGTC. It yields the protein CASSEIVGGEQYV.

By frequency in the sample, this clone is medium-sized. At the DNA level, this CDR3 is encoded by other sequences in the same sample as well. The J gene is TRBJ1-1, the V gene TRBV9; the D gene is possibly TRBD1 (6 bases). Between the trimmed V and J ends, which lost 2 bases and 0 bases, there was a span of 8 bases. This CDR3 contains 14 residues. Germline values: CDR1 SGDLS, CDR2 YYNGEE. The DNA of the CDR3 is TGTGCCAGCAGCGTGGACAGCTTGAACACTGAAGCTTTCTTT. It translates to CASSVDSLNTEAFF. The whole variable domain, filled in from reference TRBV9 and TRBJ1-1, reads DSGVTQTPKHLITATGQRVTLRCSPRSGDLSVYWYQQSLDQGLQFLIQYYNGEERAKGNILERFSAQQFPDLHSELNLSSLELGDSALYFCASSVDSLNTEAFFGQGTRLTVV.